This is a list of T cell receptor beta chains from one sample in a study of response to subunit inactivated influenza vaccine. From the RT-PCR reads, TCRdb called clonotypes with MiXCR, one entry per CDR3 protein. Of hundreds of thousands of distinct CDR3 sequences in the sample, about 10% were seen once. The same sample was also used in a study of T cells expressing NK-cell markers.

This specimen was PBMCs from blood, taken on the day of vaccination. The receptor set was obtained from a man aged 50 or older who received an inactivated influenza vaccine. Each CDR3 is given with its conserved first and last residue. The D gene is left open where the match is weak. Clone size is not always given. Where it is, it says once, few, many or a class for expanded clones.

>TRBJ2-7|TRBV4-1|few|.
TGCGCCAGCAGCCAAGATCTCGGGACACGGGCGGATACCTACGAGCAGTACTTC
CASSQDLGTRADTYEQYF
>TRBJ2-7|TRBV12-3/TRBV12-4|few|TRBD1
TGTGCCAGCATCATAGGGGGCCGGAGCTCCTACGAGCAGTACTTC
CASIIGGRSSYEQYF
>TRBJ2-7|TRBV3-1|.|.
TGTGCCAGCAGCCAAGGACAAAGATGGGGGAGGCAGTCTCTTCCCTACGAGCAGTACTTC
CASSQGQRWGRQSLPYEQYF
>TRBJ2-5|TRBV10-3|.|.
TGTGCCATCAGTGGGGCCGTCCAAGAGACCCAGTACTTC
CAISGAVQETQYF
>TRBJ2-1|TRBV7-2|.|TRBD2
TGTGCCAGCAGCCCATTAGCGGGAGCTCCCAATGAGCAGTTCTTC
CASSPLAGAPNEQFF
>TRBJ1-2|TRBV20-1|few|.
TGCAGTGCAACAGGAATACCTAACTATGGCTACACCTTC
CSATGIPNYGYTF
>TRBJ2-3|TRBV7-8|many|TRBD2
TGTGCCAGCAGCATTTTAGCGGGAGGGAACACAGATACGCAGTATTTT
CASSILAGGNTDTQYF
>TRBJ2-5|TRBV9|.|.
TGTGCCAGCAGCCCCGGAAACGGACAAGAGACCCAGTACTTC
CASSPGNGQETQYF
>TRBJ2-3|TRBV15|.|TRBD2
TGTGCCACCAGCAGACAACTAGCGGAGAGCACAGATACGCAGTATTTT
CATSRQLAESTDTQYF
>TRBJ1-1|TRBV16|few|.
TGTGCCAGCAGCCAAGACTCGAACACTGAAGCTTTCTTT
CASSQDSNTEAFF
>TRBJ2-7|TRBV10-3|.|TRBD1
TGTGCCACCCTATCGGGGACAGTCTACGAGCAGTACTTC
CATLSGTVYEQYF
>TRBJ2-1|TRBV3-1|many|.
TGTGCCAGCAGCCCTTACTTTGGAGGGGCCTACAATGAGCAGTTCTTC
CASSPYFGGAYNEQFF
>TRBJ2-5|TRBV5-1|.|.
TGCGCCAGCACAATGTTAGGAGGAGACCAAGAGACCCAGTACTTC
CASTMLGGDQETQYF
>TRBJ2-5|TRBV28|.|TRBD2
TGTGCCAGCAGTTACGCGGGGGGAGAGACCCAGTACTTC
CASSYAGGETQYF
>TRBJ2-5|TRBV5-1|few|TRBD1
TGCGCCAGCAGCTCCCCCGTACGGACAGGGAAGGGACAAGAGACCCAGTACTTC
CASSSPVRTGKGQETQYF
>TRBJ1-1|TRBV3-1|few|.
TGTGCCAGCAGCCAGGCCCGTTTAGGGGGCACTGAAGCTTTCTTT
CASSQARLGGTEAFF
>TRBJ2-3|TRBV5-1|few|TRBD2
TGCGCCAGCAGCTGGAACCTAGCGGGACGCACAGATACGCAGTATTTT
CASSWNLAGRTDTQYF
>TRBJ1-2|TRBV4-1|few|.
TGCGCCAGCAGCCAAGAGATTAGGGCAGCTTATGGCTACACCTTC
CASSQEIRAAYGYTF
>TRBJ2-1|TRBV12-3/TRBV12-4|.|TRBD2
TGTGCCAGCAGTTTCGAAGCGGGGGGGAATGAGCAGTTCTTC
CASSFEAGGNEQFF
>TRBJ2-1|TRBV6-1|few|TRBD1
TGTGCCAGCAGGAACCGGGACAGCTCCTACAATGAGCAGTTCTTC
CASRNRDSSYNEQFF
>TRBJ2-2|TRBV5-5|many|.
TGTGCCAGCAGCTCAGGGGTATCAGTTGGGGAGCTGTTTTTT
CASSSGVSVGELFF
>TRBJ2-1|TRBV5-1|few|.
TGCGCCAGCAGCTTGGAATCGCCCTCCTACAATGAGCAGTTCTTC
CASSLESPSYNEQFF
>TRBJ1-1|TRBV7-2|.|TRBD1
TGTGCCAGCAGCCCAAACAGGGGTGCTATCGCTGAAGCTTTCTTT
CASSPNRGAIAEAFF
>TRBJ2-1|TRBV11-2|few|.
TGTGCCAGCAGCTTAGATCATAGGGGTTACAATGAGCAGTTCTTC
CASSLDHRGYNEQFF
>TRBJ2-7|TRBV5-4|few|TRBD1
TGTGCCAGCAGCTTGCCGGGACAGGGACCCTACGAGCAGTACTTC
CASSLPGQGPYEQYF
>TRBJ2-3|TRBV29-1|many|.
TGCAGCGTCGGACACCCTGAGATAGATACGCAGTATTTT
CSVGHPEIDTQYF
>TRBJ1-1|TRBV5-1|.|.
TGCGCCAGCAGCTTGGAGTCCATTTTGAACACTGAAGCTTTCTTT
CASSLESILNTEAFF
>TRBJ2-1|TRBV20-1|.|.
TGCAGTGCCATTAGGGGGGTGAATGAGCAGTTCTTC
CSAIRGVNEQFF
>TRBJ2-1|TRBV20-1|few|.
TGCGGGGGGGGCCCTACCTACAATGAGCAGTTCTTC
CGGGPTYNEQFF
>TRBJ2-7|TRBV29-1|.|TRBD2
TGCAGCGTAGCCGGACTAGCGGGAAGCTACGAGCAGTACTTC
CSVAGLAGSYEQYF
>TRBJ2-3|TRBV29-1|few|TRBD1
TGCAGCGCCGAACAGGGGGCTACGCAGTATTTT
CSAEQGATQYF
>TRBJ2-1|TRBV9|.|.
TGTGCCAGCAGCGTAGAGGGACTCACCTTCAATGAGCAGTTCTTC
CASSVEGLTFNEQFF
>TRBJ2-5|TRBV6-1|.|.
TGTGCCAGCACCAAACCTGGCATCCAAGAGACCCAGTACTTC
CASTKPGIQETQYF
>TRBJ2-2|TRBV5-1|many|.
TGCGCCAGCAGCTTCCGGGTATCGAACACCGGGGAGCTGTTTTTT
CASSFRVSNTGELFF
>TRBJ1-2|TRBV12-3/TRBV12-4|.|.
TGTGCCAGCAGTCCATCAGGGATTCCCTATGGCTACACCTTC
CASSPSGIPYGYTF
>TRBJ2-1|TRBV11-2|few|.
TGTGCCAGCAGCTTAGGGTTTGGGGCATACAATGAGCAGTTCTTC
CASSLGFGAYNEQFF
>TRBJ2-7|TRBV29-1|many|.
.
CSVGTGTRVDSLAF
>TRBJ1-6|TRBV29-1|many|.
TGCAGCGTTGCGGACACAAATAATTCACCCCTCCACTTT
CSVADTNNSPLHF
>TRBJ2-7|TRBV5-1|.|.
TGCGCCAGCACCACTTCAGGACAGCCCTACGAGCAGTACTTC
CASTTSGQPYEQYF
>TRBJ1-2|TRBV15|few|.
TGTGCCACCAGCAGAGATGTTGCTACTAACTATGGCTACACCTTC
CATSRDVATNYGYTF
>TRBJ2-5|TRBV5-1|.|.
TGCGCCAGCAGCTTGGTGGCAGGTTTGGGGGAGACCCAGTACTTC
CASSLVAGLGETQYF
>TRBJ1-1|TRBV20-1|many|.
TGCAGTGCTAGAGATCCCCAGGGATTTCCTGAAGCTTTCTTT
CSARDPQGFPEAFF
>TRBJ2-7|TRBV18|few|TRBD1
TGTGCCAGCTCATGGGGACAGGGGGAATCCTACGAGCAGTACTTC
CASSWGQGESYEQYF
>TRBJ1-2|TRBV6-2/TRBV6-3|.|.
TGTGCCAGCAGTTACCTAGACCGGTCCGTTGGCGTCAGGGCGTATGGCTACACCTTC
CASSYLDRSVGVRAYGYTF
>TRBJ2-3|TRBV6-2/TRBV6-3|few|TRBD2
TGTGCCAGCAGTTACGAAAAGGATGCGGGAGGGACAGATACGCAGTATTTT
CASSYEKDAGGTDTQYF
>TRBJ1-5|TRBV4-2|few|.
TGTGCCAGCAGCCACGAGGACCGAGGCAATCAGCCCCAGCATTTT
CASSHEDRGNQPQHF
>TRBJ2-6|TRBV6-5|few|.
TGTGCCAGCAGTTACTCGGCGCCGTCTGGGGCCAACGTCCTGACTTTC
CASSYSAPSGANVLTF
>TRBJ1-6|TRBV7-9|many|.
TGTGCCAGCAGCTACAATTACGGACGCTCCTATAATTCACCCCTCCACTTT
CASSYNYGRSYNSPLHF
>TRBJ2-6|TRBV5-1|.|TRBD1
TGCGCCAGCAGCTTGATAGGACAGGCCCTCAACGTCCTGACTTTC
CASSLIGQALNVLTF